Listed here are 16 T cell receptor beta chains from one sample, sequenced in a study of shared clonotypes between healthy human individuals. Naive CD8 cells comprised CD45RO-negative, CCR7-positively selected cells, excluding terminally differentiated effector memory CD45RA+ cells. Sequenced by immunoSEQ multiplex PCR; TCRdb stores in-frame clones only, minus some. The data hold 2 million to 2.5 million clones, with roughly 95% observed a single time. The source material was naive CD8+ T cells sorted from blood. Source of these receptors: a man aged 18-30 years in good health.

The rearrangement links TRBV7-6 to TRBJ1-1, with a possible D match to TRBD1 (6 bases). The CDR3 sequence is 16 residues long. Germline CDR1 and CDR2: SGHVS and FNYEAQ. Deletions cut 1 base from V and 1 base from J, with 13 bases between. CDR3 sequence (DNA): TGTGCCAGCAGCTTAGTAGAGGCAGGGGCGAACACTGAAGCTTTCTTT. It encodes CASSLVEAGANTEAFF.

This chain connects TRBV7-9 to TRBJ2-5; D unresolved. Germline CDR1 reads SEHNR; CDR2 reads FQNEAQ (reference sequence). V lost 5 bases and J 0 bases, leaving 13 bases between the germline ends. The CDR3 runs 15 residues. The CDR3 region is CASSPTSRYQETQYF. CDR3 sequence (DNA): TGTGCCAGCAGCCCGACATCCAGGTACCAAGAGACCCAGTACTTC.

This rearrangement joins TRBV7-9 to TRBJ2-5; the match to TRBD1 covers 9 bases. V was pared by 4 bases and J by 4 bases, with 4 bases of the junction left unmatched. Per the germline V gene, CDR1 is SEHNR and CDR2 is FQNEAQ (reference sequence). The CDR3 is 14 residues long. CDR3 nucleotide sequence: TGTGCCAGCAGCTCCTGGGACAGGGTAGAGACCCAGTACTTC. It encodes CASSSWDRVETQYF.

CDR3 nucleotide sequence: TGTGCCAGCAGTTTAATGGGGGTTGGGGGCCCATCCTACGAGCAGTACTTC. This gives the protein CASSLMGVGGPSYEQYF. The chain is built from TRBV27 and TRBJ2-7, with D possibly matching TRBD1 (6 bases). The CDR3 has 17 amino acids. Trimming took 2 bases from V and 1 from J, leaving 18 bases between them. Germline CDR1 MNHEY, CDR2 SMNVEV (reference sequence).

V usage is TRBV28 and J usage is TRBJ2-1, with TRBD2 as a possible D gene (6 bases). The CDR3 contains 16 residues. V lost 5 bases, J lost 0 bases, and 14 bases lay in between. Germline V gene sequence: CDR1 MDHEN, CDR2 SYDVKM. This chain's CDR3 is CASSTVAESSYNEQFF. In DNA form, the CDR3 reads TGTGCCAGCAGTACCGTAGCGGAAAGCTCCTACAATGAGCAGTTCTTC.

V usage is TRBV6-5 and J usage is TRBJ1-5; D perhaps matches TRBD1 (6 bases). Germline CDR1 reads MNHEY; CDR2 reads SVGAGI. V was cut by 3 bases and J by 3 bases, with 9 bases left in between. The CDR3 sequence is 14 residues long. CDR3 nucleotides: TGTGCCAGCAGTTATGACAGGTCCAATCAGCCCCAGCATTTT. It translates to CASSYDRSNQPQHF.

About this clone: This specimen includes other DNA sequences encoding the same CDR3. The chain is built from TRBV27 and TRBJ2-2; D not resolved. This CDR3 has 13 amino acids. Germline-derived CDR1 and CDR2 are MNHEY and SMNVEV (reference sequence). Trimming took off 5 bases at V and 3 bases at J, with 7 bases between the two ends. The CDR3 sequence is CASSPIDTGELFF. CDR3 nucleotide sequence: TGTGCCAGCAGTCCCATAGACACCGGGGAGCTGTTTTTT.

The gene calls are TRBV2 and TRBJ1-1; 9 bases align to TRBD1. The junction had 6 bases not matched to a gene; V was cut back by 4 bases and J by 3 bases. Germline CDR1 SNHLY, CDR2 FYNNEI. The CDR3 is 15 amino acids. CDR3 in DNA: TGTGCCAGCAGTGCGATGGACAGGGGCTACACTGAAGCTTTCTTT. Its protein is CASSAMDRGYTEAFF.

The V call is TRBV4-3, the J call TRBJ2-1; 10 positions agree with TRBD2. This CDR3 is built from 15 residues. V dropped 2 bases and J dropped 4; count of bases not matched to a gene: 2. The germline gives CDR1 LGHNA, CDR2 YSLEER. Here the CDR3 reads CASSQTLAGYNEQFF. CDR3 nucleotides: TGCGCCAGCAGCCAAACACTAGCGGGGTACAATGAGCAGTTCTTC.

The chain uses TRBV4-2 and TRBJ1-2; tentatively, D is TRBD1 (5 bases). This CDR3 contains 15 residues. Trimming took off 0 bases at V and 8 bases at J, with 16 bases between the two ends. Germline CDR1 is LGHNA and CDR2 is YNFKEQ. CDR3 sequence reads: CASSQETSGGKGYTF. CDR3 DNA: TGTGCCAGCAGCCAAGAAACTTCTGGGGGTAAGGGCTACACCTTC.

The V call is TRBV27, the J call TRBJ2-1; the match to TRBD2 covers 15 bases. This CDR3 has 16 residues. Germline V lookup: CDR1 MNHEY, CDR2 SMNVEV (reference sequence). V was clipped by 6 bases and J by 6 bases; unmatched bases: 6. CDR3 nucleotide sequence: TGTGCCAGCAGCCTGGGGACTAGCGGGGGGACCAATGAGCAGTTCTTC. Its translation: CASSLGTSGGTNEQFF.

CDR3 sequence: CASSQGGEETQYF. As DNA, the CDR3 is TGTGCCAGCAGTCAAGGGGGTGAGGAGACCCAGTACTTC. The chain recombines TRBV2 with TRBJ2-5; the D gene is possibly TRBD1 (6 bases). The CDR3 is 13 amino acids. V dropped 5 bases and J dropped 5 bases, with 12 bases sitting between them. Germline lookup yields CDR1 SNHLY and CDR2 FYNNEI.

V and J are TRBV9 and TRBJ2-1, with TRBD2 as a possible D gene (6 bases). CDR1 is SGDLS and CDR2 is YYNGEE in the germline V gene. This CDR3 comprises 14 residues. Trimming removed 0 bases from V and 10 bases from J, with 14 bases in between. CDR3 sequence (DNA): TGTGCCAGCAGCGTAGGATCAGGGACTTACGAGCAGTTCTTC. Protein product: CASSVGSGTYEQFF.

In its sample, this clone was seen a few times. The chain links TRBV7-9 to TRBJ2-7; tentative D call: TRBD2 (5 bases). Trimming stripped 9 bases from V and 3 bases from J, with 15 bases between. The CDR3 contains 13 residues. Germline loops: CDR1 SEHNR, CDR2 FQNEAQ (reference sequence). The CDR3 DNA sequence: TGTGCCAGTAGTCCAGGAGAGGGCTACGAGCAGTACTTC. Its translation is CASSPGEGYEQYF.

The chain combines TRBV7-9 with TRBJ2-1; no definite D call. CDR1 and CDR2 from the germline V gene are SEHNR and FQNEAQ (reference sequence). The CDR3 totals 16 residues. The V end was cut by 3 bases, the J end by 1 base, with 13 bases between. In nucleotides, the CDR3 is TGTGCCAGCAGCTTTAGCTTTGACGAATCCTACAATGAGCAGTTCTTC. The encoded protein is CASSFSFDESYNEQFF.

The genes are TRBV29-1 and TRBJ2-7; D might be TRBD2 (6 bases). Germline CDR1 is SQVTM and CDR2 is ANQGSEA. This CDR3 spans 13 amino acids. The germline V and J ends were trimmed by 7 bases and 1 base, with 14 bases remaining between them. The CDR3 sequence: CSAQAGRSYEQYF. CDR3 DNA: TGCAGCGCGCAGGCGGGACGGTCCTACGAGCAGTACTTC.